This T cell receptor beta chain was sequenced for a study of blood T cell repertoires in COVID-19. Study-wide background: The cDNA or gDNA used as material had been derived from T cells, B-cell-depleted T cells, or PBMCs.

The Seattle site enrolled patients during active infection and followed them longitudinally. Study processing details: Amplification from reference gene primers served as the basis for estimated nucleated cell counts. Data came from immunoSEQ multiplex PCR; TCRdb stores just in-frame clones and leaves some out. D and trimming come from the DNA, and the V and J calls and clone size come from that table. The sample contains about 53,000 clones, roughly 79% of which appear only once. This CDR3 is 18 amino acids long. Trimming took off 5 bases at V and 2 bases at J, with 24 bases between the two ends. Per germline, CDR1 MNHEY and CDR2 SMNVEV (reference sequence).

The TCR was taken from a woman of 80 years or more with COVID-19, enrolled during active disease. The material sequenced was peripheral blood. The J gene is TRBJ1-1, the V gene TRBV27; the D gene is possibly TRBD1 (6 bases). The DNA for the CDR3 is TGTGCCAGCAGTCCCAGGGGACCGAATACACTCGCCAACACTGAAGCTTTCTTT. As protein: CASSPRGPNTLANTEAFF.